This T cell receptor beta chain was obtained from a study of T cell responses to AZD1222 COVID-19 vaccine. The assay was immunoSEQ multiplex PCR, and TCRdb's table has in-frame clones only and misses some. The sample has about 120,000 clones, over 75% seen once. Study observations and caveats: Most donors were white British, females outnumbered males, and clonal diversity was possibly underestimated. Increases in Spike-specific TCR breadth and depth were seen after two AZD1222 doses.

As for this clone: The antigen remains unidentified.

Specimen: peripheral blood, collected on day 0 of AZD1222 vaccination. The sequence was obtained from an adult in good health.

This CDR3 is CASSEASGGRGNQPQHF. CDR3 DNA: TGTGCCAGCAGCGAGGCGTCCGGGGGCAGGGGCAATCAGCCCCAGCATTTT. This sequence joins TRBV9 and TRBJ1-5; D might be TRBD1 (6 bases). The CDR3 is 17 residues long. V lost 3 bases to trimming and J lost 2 bases, with 18 bases between them. The germline V gene encodes CDR1 SGDLS and CDR2 YYNGEE.